Listed here are 3 T cell receptor beta chains from one sample, sequenced in a study of blood T cell repertoires in COVID-19. Only in-frame clones appear in the TCRdb table, and some are missing; sequencing was by immunoSEQ multiplex PCR. The repertoire holds 300,000 to 400,000 clones, with roughly 84% as singletons. The sample taken for sequencing was PBMCs or T cells enriched from blood (not recorded which). These receptors were taken from a woman aged 30 to 39 who had recovered from COVID-19.

The chain combines TRBV11-2 with TRBJ2-1; D gene unclear. Deletions cut 5 bases from V and 6 bases from J, with 11 bases between. The length of the CDR3 is 13 residues. Per the germline V gene, CDR1 is SGHAT and CDR2 is FQNNGV. CDR3 in amino acids: CASSQAHLNEQFF. DNA of the CDR3: TGTGCCAGCAGCCAAGCCCACCTCAATGAGCAGTTCTTC.

The DNA of the CDR3 is TGTGCCAGCAGTGACGGGGACAGGGCAGGATTTATCAATCAGCCCCAGCATTTT. As protein: CASSDGDRAGFINQPQHF. The rearrangement links TRBV6-4 to TRBJ1-5, with 9 bases fitting TRBD1. The germline CDR1 and CDR2 sequences are MRHNA and SNTAGT. This CDR3 contains 18 residues. V trimming: 2 bases; J trimming: 3 bases; junction bases outside the gene matches: 11.

The chain uses TRBV19 and TRBJ2-7, with TRBD1 matching over 9 bases. The CDR3 is made up of 14 amino acids. The junction had 8 bases not matched to a gene; V was cut back by 9 bases and J by 2 bases. Germline V gene sequence: CDR1 LNHDA, CDR2 SQIVND (reference sequence). The chain's CDR3 is CASSDRGVAYEQYF. The CDR3 DNA sequence: TGTGCCAGCAGTGACAGGGGGGTGGCCTACGAGCAGTACTTC.